Presented here are 7 T cell receptor beta chains from one specimen sequenced in a study of T cell repertoires in cytomegalovirus infection. TCRdb re-derived calls from the reads in MiXCR, one entry per CDR3 protein. The table lists about 490,000 distinct CDR3 sequences, around 11% of them singletons. The source material was PBMCs. Receptor source: a human donor in good health (CMV status not recorded). Some clones in this sample may be carry-over from other donors' samples.

This clonotype was seen a few times. The gene calls are TRBV5-6 and TRBJ2-3, with D possibly being TRBD2 (6 bases). The CDR3 spans 15 residues. Trimming took off 1 base at V and 1 base at J, with 10 bases between the two ends. From germline, CDR1 is SGHDT and CDR2 YYEEEE. The CDR3: CASSLLSSGTDTQYF. The CDR3 DNA is TGTGCCAGCAGCTTGTTGTCTAGCGGCACAGATACGCAGTATTTT.

This clonotype occurred many times. The genes are TRBV11-2 and TRBJ2-1; a weak D match, TRBD2 (5 bases). CDR3 size: 13 residues. Trimming pared 3 bases from V and 6 bases from J, leaving 9 bases between. CDR1 SGHAT and CDR2 FQNNGV come from the germline V gene. CDR3 nucleotides: TGTGCCAGCAGCTTGGGAGACCGCAATGAGCAGTTCTTC. This gives the protein CASSLGDRNEQFF.

This clonotype was seen many times. The chain combines TRBV27 with TRBJ2-7; D ambiguous. The length of the CDR3 is 13 residues. Trimming shortened V by 4 bases and J by 5 bases, and 12 bases separated the two germline ends. Germline assignment: CDR1 MNHEY and CDR2 SMNVEV (reference sequence). The CDR3 is CASSSWSSNEQYF. For the CDR3, the DNA is TGTGCCAGCAGTTCCTGGTCCTCGAACGAGCAGTACTTC.

Many counts were recorded for this clonotype. The chain is built from TRBV7-2 and TRBJ2-7; the match to TRBD2 covers 10 bases. The CDR3 totals 14 residues. Germline lookup yields CDR1 SGHTA and CDR2 FQGNSA. J gave up 2 bases and V 4 bases, and 2 bases lay outside the gene matches. CDR3 sequence: CASSWSGGAYEQYF. As DNA, the CDR3 is TGTGCCAGCAGCTGGAGCGGGGGGGCCTACGAGCAGTACTTC.

This clonotype came up many times. The chain has TRBV7-6 and TRBJ1-1; D not resolved. This CDR3 comprises 13 residues. The V end was cut by 6 bases, the J end by 1 base, with 9 bases between. Germline V CDR1 and CDR2: SGHVS, FNYEAQ. The CDR3, as DNA: TGTGCCAGCAGGTTTGAGGAGAACACTGAAGCTTTCTTT. It translates to CASRFEENTEAFF.

This chain connects TRBV11-2 to TRBJ1-1, with D possibly matching TRBD1 (5 bases). The germline V gene encodes CDR1 SGHAT and CDR2 FQNNGV. This CDR3 is 15 amino acids long. Trimming removed 3 bases at V and 1 base at J, with 12 bases between. DNA of the CDR3: TGTGCCAGCAGCTTCTTGGGGGGAAAGAACACTGAAGCTTTCTTT. Residues: CASSFLGGKNTEAFF. Together with reference TRBV11-2 and TRBJ1-1, the CDR3 gives the full variable domain: EAGVAQSPRYKIIEKRQSVAFWCNPISGHATLYWYQQILGQGPKLLIQFQNNGVVDDSQLPKDRFSAERLKGVDSTLKIQPAKLEDSAVYLCASSFLGGKNTEAFFGQGTRLTVV.

This clonotype was observed many times. This sequence joins TRBV19 and TRBJ1-1; the D gene is possibly TRBD1 (5 bases). Trimming removed 6 bases at V and 0 bases at J, with 14 bases between. The CDR3 has 15 amino acids. Looked up from germline, CDR1 is LNHDA and CDR2 is SQIVND (reference sequence). The CDR3: CASRTEIRLNTEAFF. The DNA for the CDR3 is TGTGCCAGTAGGACAGAGATTCGATTGAACACTGAAGCTTTCTTT.